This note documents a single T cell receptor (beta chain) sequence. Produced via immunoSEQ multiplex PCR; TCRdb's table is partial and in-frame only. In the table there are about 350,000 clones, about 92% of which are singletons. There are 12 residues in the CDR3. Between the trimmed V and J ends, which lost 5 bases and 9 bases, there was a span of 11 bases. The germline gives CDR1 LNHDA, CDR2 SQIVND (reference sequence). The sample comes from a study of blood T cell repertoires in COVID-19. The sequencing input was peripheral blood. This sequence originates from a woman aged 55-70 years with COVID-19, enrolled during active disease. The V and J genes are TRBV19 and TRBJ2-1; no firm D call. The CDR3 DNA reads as TGTGCCAGTAGTGTACGGGTTGGTGAGCAGTTCTTC. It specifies CASSVRVGEQFF.